The clone carrying this T cell receptor (beta chain) has only one observation. What it recognizes is unknown. CDR1 is SGHAT and CDR2 is FQNNGV in the germline V gene. V was cut by 0 bases and J by 4 bases, with 10 bases left in between. The CDR3 spans 14 residues. These data belong to a study of siplizumab effects on memory and regulatory T cells. Study observations and caveats: The apparent diversity of naive T cells exceeded that of memory cells, and naive T cells seemed to make a major contribution to the alloresponse. An assignable naive or memory phenotype was lacking in roughly 75-95% of proliferating CD4+ or CD8+ clones. Sequences below about 10^-5 frequency were poorly captured, and few alloreactive clones mapped to unstimulated subsets.

Assays captured approximately 100,000 TCR templates per sample. Measured with immunoSEQ multiplex PCR; TCRdb has only the in-frame clones, and not every one. The sample carries some 99,000 clones, 90% to 95% recorded once. Sequencing was done on a sample of Tregs sorted from blood. The rearrangement uses TRBV11-2 and TRBJ2-7; no clear D. This receptor was identified in a human donor in good health. In nucleotides, the CDR3 is TGTGCCAGCAGCTTAGAAATGGCCGTTTACGAGCAGTACTTC. This encodes CASSLEMAVYEQYF.